These 30 T cell receptor beta chains were sequenced from one sample in a study of CD8+ T cells in alopecia areata. Extracted RNA was reverse transcribed, and the resulting cDNA served as sequencing template. Some clones are missing from TCRdb's copy, which holds only in-frame ones; the method was immunoSEQ multiplex PCR. This repertoire holds around 300,000 clones, and none appear only once. The sorting of pooled cutaneous lymph node cells relied on CD4, CD8alpha, NKG2D, NKG2ACE and other markers. The sample comprised CD4+ T cells sorted from a lymph node. These receptors were obtained from a C3H/HeJ mouse with alopecia areata. This strain's MHC haplotype is H2-k.

Note on this clone: Here the gene names and germline are mouse. The CDR3 end is not reached by the read, which stops 4 residues before it; the germline J gene fills it in. This chain uses TRBV19 with TRBJ1-1; D is perhaps TRBD1 (6 bases). This CDR3 has 15 residues. In germline, CDR1 is FNHDT, CDR2 SITEND (reference sequence). Partial CDR3 DNA: TGTGCCAGCAGTATGGGGACTGGGGGGGCGCGA. It translates to CASSMGTGGAR. The entire CDR3 sequence reads CASSMGTGGAREVFF. Full variable domain (outside the CDR3, taken from reference TRBV19 and TRBJ1-1): GGIITQTPKFLIGQEGQKLTLKCQQNFNHDTMYWYRQDSGKGLRLIYYSITENDLQKGDLSEGYDASREKKSSFSLTVTSAQKNEMAVFLCASSMGTGGAREVFFGKGTRLTVV.

This clone has ten or more counts. Gene names are the mouse ones. The read ends 4 residues shy of where the CDR3 ends; the end is completed using the germline J gene. The same CDR3 can be traced to other DNA sequences in this sample. This chain joins TRBV13-1 and TRBJ1-1; possibly TRBD1 for D (6 bases). The CDR3 is 14 amino acids. The germline V and J ends were trimmed by 2 bases and 1 base, with 9 bases remaining between them. From germline, CDR1 is NSHNY and CDR2 SYGAGN. CDR3 amino acids: CASSETGRNTEVFF. The CDR3 DNA, read in part, is TGTGCCAGCAGTGAAACAGGGAGGAACACA.

This clone was counted a few times. Genes and germline are mouse. The read gets to within 4 residues of the CDR3 end, and the germline J gene fills in the rest. The same CDR3 can be traced to other DNA sequences in this sample. The rearrangement uses TRBV5 and TRBJ2-3; 10 nucleotides line up with TRBD2. Germline V lookup: CDR1 LGHNA, CDR2 YNLKQL (reference sequence). Losses at the gene ends were 3 bases for V and 0 bases for J; bases not matched to a gene: 3. The CDR3 runs 16 residues. The sequenced part of the CDR3 DNA is TGTGCCAGCAGCCAGGGACTGGGGACTAGTGCAGAA. Translated, it gives CASSQGLGTSAE. The whole CDR3 reads CASSQGLGTSAETLYF.

Only a few counts were recorded for this clone. Gene names are the mouse ones. The read ends 4 residues early relative to the CDR3; the germline J gene fills the gap. The chain has TRBV13-1 and TRBJ2-4; 11 bases match TRBD2. CDR3 length: 15 amino acids. Trimming at V came to 7 bases and at J to 1 base, leaving 5 bases not matched to a gene. The germline CDR1 and CDR2 sequences are NSHNY and SYGAGN. The CDR3 is CASAGLGGGQNTLYF. CDR3 bases read: TGTGCCAGCGCAGGACTGGGGGGAGGTCAAAAC.

This clone came up many times. Each gene name is a mouse one. The CDR3 spells CASSLGGTANSDYTF. The covered CDR3 bases are TGTGCCAGCTCTCTGGGCGGGACAGCAAACTCC. The chain links TRBV12-1 to TRBJ1-2, with 7 bases lining up with TRBD1. The missing CDR3 end, 4 residues past where the read stops, is filled in from the germline J gene. J was trimmed by 0 bases and V by 1 base; bases with no gene match: 4. The CDR3 is 15 residues long. Germline assignment: CDR1 SGHSN and CDR2 HYEKVE.

Remarks on this clone: These gene names are mouse names. Read data end 4 residues before the CDR3 end; the end is taken from the germline J gene. This chain connects TRBV13-1 to TRBJ2-3; 9 positions match TRBD2. The CDR3 has 15 residues. V was clipped by 1 base and J by 4 bases; unmatched bases: 4. Germline V gives CDR1 NSHNY, CDR2 SYGAGN. The DNA read from the CDR3 is TGTGCCAGCAGTGATATCTGGGGGGGGTCAGAA. It is translated as CASSDIWGGSE. The whole CDR3 region reads CASSDIWGGSETLYF.

On this clone itself: Each gene name is a mouse one. Read data end 4 residues before the CDR3 end; the end is taken from the germline J gene. The same CDR3 arises from other DNA sequences in this sample as well. V is TRBV13-2 and J is TRBJ2-1, with 12 nucleotides matching TRBD2. There are 15 residues in the CDR3. V lost 2 bases to trimming and J lost 6 bases; unmatched junction nucleotides: 3. CDR1 and CDR2 (germline): NNHNN, SYGAGS (reference sequence). The CDR3 sequence is CASGEPGLGGAEQFF. CDR3 DNA (partial): TGTGCCAGCGGTGAACCGGGACTGGGGGGTGCT.

In its sample, this clone was seen a few times. The gene symbols are mouse symbols. Read sequence stops 4 residues before the CDR3 end, and the germline J gene provides the missing end. The V call is TRBV13-2, the J call TRBJ1-2, with D possibly being TRBD1 (6 bases). The CDR3 has 14 amino acids. CDR1 is NNHNN and CDR2 is SYGAGS in the germline V gene (reference sequence). Trimming shortened V by 4 bases and J by 1 base, and 11 bases separated the two germline ends. CDR3 loop: CASGHPGQNSDYTF. The part of the CDR3 DNA that was read is TGTGCCAGCGGTCATCCGGGACAAAACTCC.

This clone was counted a few times. Germline and genes here are mouse. The read gets to within 4 residues of the CDR3 end, and the germline J gene fills in the rest. V and J are TRBV19 and TRBJ2-1, with D possibly being TRBD1 (6 bases). This CDR3 is built from 14 residues. Trimming removed 5 bases from V and 4 bases from J, with 13 bases in between. Germline-derived CDR1 and CDR2 are FNHDT and SITEND (reference sequence). The DNA read from the CDR3 is TGTGCCAGCAGGCCCCGGGACATATATGCT. Amino acids: CASRPRDIYA. The CDR3 in full is CASRPRDIYAEQFF.

This clone has more than one count but fewer than ten. The genes are named according to mouse. Read coverage stops 4 residues before the CDR3 terminus; the germline J gene supplies the remainder. The chain has TRBV31 and TRBJ2-5, with 7 bases aligning to TRBD2. The CDR3 totals 13 residues. V shed 5 bases and J 3 bases; nucleotides not matched to a gene: 5. Germline V gene data show CDR1 as GKSSPN and CDR2 as SITVG. This chain's CDR3 is CAWGSGGQDTQYF. Partial CDR3 DNA: TGTGCCTGGGGGTCGGGGGGGCAAGAC.

On this clone: The gene names here belong to mouse. The observed sequence ends 4 residues before the CDR3 terminus, with the missing tail filled in from the germline J gene. The rearrangement uses TRBV17 and TRBJ2-2; TRBD2 matches at 13 bases. The germline V gene encodes CDR1 MNHDT and CDR2 YYDKIL. The CDR3 totals 16 residues. V shed 4 bases and J 2 bases; nucleotides not matched to a gene: 1. The part of the CDR3 DNA that was read is TGTGCTAGCAGTAAGGACTGGGGGGGCAACACCGGG. Encoded protein: CASSKDWGGNTG. The full CDR3 reads CASSKDWGGNTGQLYF.

A remark on this clone: Gene names follow the mouse nomenclature. The missing CDR3 end, 3 residues past where the read stops, is filled in from the germline J gene. The rearrangement joins TRBV29 to TRBJ1-6; the match to TRBD1 covers 10 bases. TRBJ1-6 belongs to the ORF category, with a function that is uncertain. Germline-derived CDR1 and CDR2 are MSHET and SYDVDS. Trimming cost V 11 bases and J 6 bases; bases outside gene matches: 10. The CDR3 runs to 15 residues. CDR3 DNA (partial): TGTGCTCCGACCGGGACAGGGGAGATTAATTCGCCC. This sequence encodes CAPTGTGEINSP. The whole CDR3 is CAPTGTGEINSPLYF.

This clone was recorded at least ten times. These gene names are mouse names. The CDR3 extends 4 residues past the end of the read, so its final part is completed from the germline J gene. This chain connects TRBV17 to TRBJ2-1; 7 bases map to TRBD1. Per the germline V gene, CDR1 is MNHDT and CDR2 is YYDKIL. The trim removed 1 base at V and 4 bases at J, leaving 7 bases unmatched. This CDR3 is 16 amino acids long. Partial CDR3 DNA: TGTGCTAGCAGTAGAGGATTCCGGGACAGATATGCT. The encoded protein is CASSRGFRDRYA. The CDR3 as a whole reads CASSRGFRDRYAEQFF.

As for this clone: Each gene name is a mouse one. The read ends 4 residues shy of where the CDR3 ends; the end is completed using the germline J gene. This chain uses TRBV17 with TRBJ2-3; 8 nucleotides match TRBD2. Germline V gives CDR1 MNHDT, CDR2 YYDKIL. The V segment lost 5 bases and the J segment 2 bases; nucleotides outside the gene matches: 6. CDR3 length: 15 amino acids. CDR3 protein: CASSGGGPVAETLYF. Incomplete CDR3 DNA: TGTGCTAGCAGTGGGGGGGGGCCTGTTGCAGAA.

As concerns this clone: Gene names and germline match the mouse. The DNA ends 4 residues before the CDR3 does, and the rest of the CDR3 is filled in from the germline J gene. Other DNA sequences in the sample encode the same CDR3. The genes are TRBV5 and TRBJ2-7; 10 bases are shared with TRBD2. CDR1 is LGHNA, CDR2 YNLKQL, per germline (reference sequence). The CDR3 spans 14 residues. This CDR3 is CASSQGLGGYEQYF. The part of the CDR3 DNA that was read is TGTGCCAGCAGCCAAGGACTGGGGGGATAT.

As to this clone: Just one base apart from a much larger clone, this may be a read error. Mouse gene names and germline throughout. The CDR3 DNA, read in part, is TGTGCCAGCAGGGACACCTCCTAT. It encodes CASRDTSY. The CDR3 in its entirety is CASRDTSYEQYF. This sequence joins TRBV19 and TRBJ2-7; possibly TRBD1 for D (5 bases). The CDR3 end is not reached by the read, which stops 4 residues before it; the germline J gene fills it in. The CDR3 contains 12 residues. V lost 5 bases and J lost 0, with 6 bases in between. CDR1 is FNHDT and CDR2 is SITEND in the germline V gene (reference sequence).

On this clone: Any gene name here is a mouse gene name. The CDR3 here is CASSQEGTDNSPLYF. The CDR3 DNA, read in part, is TGTGCCAGCAGCCAAGAAGGGACAGATAATTCGCCC. The rearrangement links TRBV5 to TRBJ1-6; the match to TRBD1 covers 7 bases. The read falls 3 residues short of the CDR3 end, and the missing part is taken from the germline J gene. TRBJ1-6 is labeled an ORF, and its function is uncertain. V lost 0 bases, J lost 5 bases, and 1 base stayed unmatched. The CDR3 sequence is 15 residues long. Germline lookup yields CDR1 LGHNA and CDR2 YNLKQL (reference sequence).

Only a few counts were recorded for this clone. The germline and genes are mouse ones. Read coverage stops 4 residues before the CDR3 terminus; the germline J gene supplies the remainder. The chain employs TRBV13-1 and TRBJ1-2; tentatively, D is TRBD1 (6 bases). Per germline, CDR1 NSHNY and CDR2 SYGAGN. With 3 bases removed from V and 1 base from J, the gap between germline ends came to 10 bases. This CDR3 spans 14 amino acids. The covered CDR3 bases are TGTGCCAGCAGTGCCCCGGGACAAAACTCC. Residues: CASSAPGQNS. The full CDR3 reads CASSAPGQNSDYTF.

Concerning this clone: Each gene name is a mouse one. The read is 4 residues too short to cover the CDR3 end, so that end is filled in from the germline J gene. The chain combines TRBV19 with TRBJ2-2; tentatively, D is TRBD2 (6 bases). V lost 4 bases, J lost 4 bases, and 8 bases lay in between. This CDR3 region has 13 residues. Germline lookup yields CDR1 FNHDT and CDR2 SITEND (reference sequence). This CDR3 is CASSAGGTGQLYF. CDR3 DNA (partial): TGTGCCAGCAGTGCGGGGGGCACCGGG. Looking up the rest from reference TRBV19 and TRBJ2-2 gives the full variable domain: GGIITQTPKFLIGQEGQKLTLKCQQNFNHDTMYWYRQDSGKGLRLIYYSITENDLQKGDLSEGYDASREKKSSFSLTVTSAQKNEMAVFLCASSAGGTGQLYFGEGSKLTVL.

As regards this clone: Mouse names are used for the genes. The read gets to within 4 residues of the CDR3 end, and the germline J gene fills in the rest. The V and J genes are TRBV13-1 and TRBJ2-2; a possible D gene is TRBD1 (6 bases). CDR1 is NSHNY, CDR2 SYGAGN, per germline. This CDR3 has 16 residues. V lost 1 base to trimming and J lost 1 base, with 11 bases between them. The CDR3 spells CASSDSRDKNTGQLYF. Incomplete CDR3 DNA: TGTGCCAGCAGTGATTCCCGGGACAAAAACACCGGG.

This clone turned up a few times. Gene names and germline match the mouse. The read terminates 4 residues before the CDR3 end, so the remaining end is supplied by the germline J gene. The chain uses TRBV4 and TRBJ2-4; TRBD2 matches at 9 bases. CDR1 and CDR2 from the germline V gene are LGHDT and YNNKQL (reference sequence). Trimming removed 5 bases from V and 0 bases from J; junction bases left unmatched: 3. This CDR3 comprises 15 residues. The CDR3 loop reads CASSRTGASQNTLYF. CDR3 DNA, as far as it was read: TGTGCCAGCAGCCGGACTGGGGCTAGTCAAAAC.

This clone was counted between two and nine times. The gene names here belong to mouse. Read sequence stops 4 residues before the CDR3 end, and the germline J gene provides the missing end. This chain links TRBV31 with TRBJ1-2, with 7 bases that match TRBD1. The CDR3 loop spans 15 amino acids. The junction had 5 bases not matched to a gene; V was cut back by 0 bases and J by 1 base. Germline V gene lookup returns CDR1 GKSSPN and CDR2 SITVG. CDR3 sequence reads: CAWSLPGQKNSDYTF. CDR3 DNA (partial): TGTGCCTGGAGTCTACCGGGACAGAAAAACTCC.

This clone was seen more than once but under ten times. The gene names here belong to mouse. The sequenced fragment ends 4 residues before the CDR3 boundary, so the rest is inferred from the germline J gene. The chain has TRBV13-3 and TRBJ2-1, with D possibly being TRBD2 (6 bases). With 6 bases removed from V and 3 bases from J, the gap between germline ends came to 10 bases. The germline gives CDR1 NNHDY, CDR2 SYVADS. The CDR3 length is 13 residues. The CDR3 here is CASTLGSYAEQFF. CDR3 bases read: TGTGCCAGCACCCTGGGGTCCTATGCT.

Regarding this clone: All gene names here are mouse names. The sequence runs out 4 residues before the end of the CDR3; the remainder is reconstructed from the germline J gene. Other nucleotide sequences in the sample specify the same CDR3. The rearrangement joins TRBV19 to TRBJ2-3, with TRBD2 matching 10 bases. Germline-derived CDR1 and CDR2 are FNHDT and SITEND (reference sequence). There are 15 residues in the CDR3. J lost 1 base, V lost 5 bases, and 4 bases had no gene match. This chain's CDR3 is CASSTGTGGAETLYF. CDR3 bases read: TGTGCCAGCAGCACCGGGACTGGGGGTGCAGAA.

Only a few counts were recorded for this clone. These gene names are mouse names. From the germline J gene comes the end of the CDR3, since the read stops 3 residues before it. J is TRBJ1-6 and V is TRBV13-1, with D possibly being TRBD1 (6 bases). TRBJ1-6 is placed among ORFs of uncertain function. The CDR3 spans 15 residues. Germline CDR1 reads NSHNY; CDR2 reads SYGAGN. Trimming stripped 2 bases from V and 5 bases from J, with 11 bases between. CDR3 DNA (partial): TGTGCCAGCAGTGAACCGGGACACCATAATTCGCCC. Amino acids: CASSEPGHHNSP. In full, the CDR3 reads CASSEPGHHNSPLYF.

This clone was detected only a few times. The gene names here belong to mouse. Read coverage stops 4 residues before the CDR3 terminus; the germline J gene supplies the remainder. Other DNA sequences from this sample encode an identical CDR3 as well. The J gene is TRBJ2-7, the V gene TRBV5, with TRBD2 matching 9 bases. CDR1 is LGHNA and CDR2 is YNLKQL in the germline V gene (reference sequence). This CDR3 has 14 residues. CDR3 DNA (partial): TGTGCCAGCAGCCAAGAAGGACTGGGGTAT. Translating it yields CASSQEGLGY. In full, the CDR3 is CASSQEGLGYEQYF.

Regarding this clone: Gene labels here are mouse ones. The read halts 4 residues ahead of the CDR3 end, with the missing end drawn from the germline J gene. This chain joins TRBV31 and TRBJ2-4, with TRBD2 as a possible D gene (5 bases). Germline assignment: CDR1 GKSSPN and CDR2 SITVG. This CDR3 has 10 amino acids. The CDR3 here is CAWMGNTLYF. The covered CDR3 bases are TGTGCCTGGATGGGGAAC.

In regard to this clone: Mouse gene names apply. The DNA ends 4 residues before the CDR3 does, and the rest of the CDR3 is filled in from the germline J gene. Other DNA sequences in this specimen translate into the identical CDR3. This sequence joins TRBV31 and TRBJ2-5; D not certain. This CDR3 spans 12 amino acids. Germline V gives CDR1 GKSSPN, CDR2 SITVG. V was cut by 0 bases and J by 3 bases, with 4 bases left in between. The CDR3 DNA, read in part, is TGTGCCTGGAGTCTAGGGCAAGAC. It encodes CAWSLGQD. In full, the CDR3 is CAWSLGQDTQYF.

This clone has more than one count but fewer than ten. Gene names are mouse gene names. From the germline J gene comes the end of the CDR3, since the read stops 4 residues before it. Other nucleotide sequences from this sample produce the same CDR3. V is TRBV13-3 and J is TRBJ2-7, with TRBD2 matching over 10 bases. V dropped 2 bases and J dropped 1; count of bases not matched to a gene: 0. Germline V gene sequence: CDR1 NNHDY, CDR2 SYVADS. This CDR3 region has 14 residues. The part of the CDR3 DNA that was read is TGTGCCAGCAGTGAACTGGGGGGGTCCTAT. It is translated as CASSELGGSY. The whole CDR3 protein is CASSELGGSYEQYF.

A note on this clone: Genes and germline are mouse. The read halts 4 residues ahead of the CDR3 end, with the missing end drawn from the germline J gene. The chain combines TRBV1 with TRBJ2-5; 8 bases fit TRBD2. This CDR3 contains 15 residues. Germline V gives CDR1 NSQYPW, CDR2 LRSPGD (reference sequence). The sequenced CDR3 bases are TGCACCTGCAGTGCAGATCTACTGGGGGTAGAC. Its translation is CTCSADLLGVD. The whole CDR3 region reads CTCSADLLGVDTQYF. Full variable domain (missing parts from reference TRBV1 and TRBJ2-5): VTLLEQNPRWRLVPRGQAVNLRCILKNSQYPWMSWYQQDLQKQLQWLFTLRSPGDKEVKSLPGADYLATRVTDTELRLQVANMSQGRTLYCTCSADLLGVDTQYFGPGTRLLVL.